The next 22 T cell receptor beta chains were all read from a single sample in a study of blood T cell repertoires in COVID-19. Sequenced by immunoSEQ multiplex PCR; TCRdb stores in-frame clones only, minus some. The data contain roughly 260,000 clones, 75% to 95% of them seen just once; the ten biggest clones take up 1.9%. Sequencing was done on a sample of PBMCs or T cells enriched from blood (not recorded which). These TCRs come from a woman aged 18-30 years who had recovered from COVID-19.

The chain recombines TRBV5-1 with TRBJ2-4, with D maybe TRBD1 (5 bases). The CDR3 runs 16 residues. Trimming shortened V by 0 bases and J by 1 base, and 11 bases separated the two germline ends. Looked up from germline, CDR1 is SGHRS and CDR2 is YFSETQ. The CDR3 region has the DNA TGCGCCAGCAGCTTGGATGGGGCGCAGGCCAAAAACATTCAGTACTTC. Translated: CASSLDGAQAKNIQYF.

The chain uses TRBV29-1 and TRBJ2-1; 8 bases match TRBD2. The germline CDR1 and CDR2 sequences are SQVTM and ANQGSEA. This CDR3 region has 16 residues. J lost 0 bases, V lost 3 bases, and 7 bases had no gene match. CDR3 amino acids: CSVDLRSGSSYNEQFF. The CDR3 DNA follows: TGCAGCGTTGATCTTCGGAGCGGGAGCTCCTACAATGAGCAGTTCTTC.

The gene calls are TRBV2 and TRBJ1-6, with TRBD1 identical over 7 bases. Trimming removed 3 bases from V and 7 bases from J; junction bases left unmatched: 9. In germline, CDR1 is SNHLY, CDR2 FYNNEI. The CDR3 is 16 amino acids. The CDR3 reads CASSDLRQGFNSPLHF. The CDR3 region has the DNA TGTGCCAGCAGTGATCTGAGACAGGGATTCAATTCACCCCTCCACTTT.

The V call is TRBV5-1, the J call TRBJ2-7, with 8 positions matching TRBD2. V trimming: 2 bases; J trimming: 3 bases; junction bases outside the gene matches: 4. Germline values: CDR1 SGHRS, CDR2 YFSETQ. The CDR3 contains 14 residues. The CDR3: CASSLAGVGYEQYF. Here the CDR3 DNA reads TGCGCCAGCAGCTTAGCGGGAGTAGGCTACGAGCAGTACTTC.

This rearrangement joins TRBV9 to TRBJ2-1; 9 bases match TRBD2. This CDR3 comprises 15 residues. Unmatched junction bases numbered 4, after V lost 2 bases and J lost 4 bases. CDR1 and CDR2 from the germline V gene are SGDLS and YYNGEE. The CDR3 region has the DNA TGTGCCAGCAGCGTCAGCGGGGGGACATACAATGAGCAGTTCTTC. This codes for CASSVSGGTYNEQFF.

The chain carries TRBV3-1 (or the pseudogene TRBV3-2) and TRBJ1-6; 12 bases match TRBD1. The CDR3 has 17 amino acids. The trim removed 1 base at V and 10 bases at J, leaving 8 bases unmatched. Germline V gives CDR1 LGHDT, CDR2 YNNKEL (reference sequence). The CDR3 is CASSQVAGTGGSSPLHF. The CDR3 DNA reads TGTGCCAGCAGCCAAGTCGCCGGGACAGGGGGCTCGTCACCCCTCCACTTT.

The chain couples TRBV5-6 to TRBJ2-1; D is perhaps TRBD1 (5 bases). V lost 0 bases and J 4 bases, leaving 14 bases between the germline ends. The CDR3 has 16 amino acids. Germline CDR1 is SGHDT and CDR2 is YYEEEE. This CDR3 is CASSLGGGMGYNEQFF. CDR3 sequence (DNA): TGTGCCAGCAGCTTGGGGGGCGGAATGGGGTACAATGAGCAGTTCTTC.

The chain carries TRBV19 and TRBJ1-2; 7 bases are a match to TRBD1. This CDR3 spans 16 amino acids. Germline CDR1 reads LNHDA; CDR2 reads SQIVND (reference sequence). V shed 2 bases, J shed 2 bases, and the junction held 8 bases outside the gene matches. The CDR3 sequence: CASSIQGGRRNYGYTF. As DNA, the CDR3 is TGTGCCAGTAGTATACAGGGGGGCAGAAGAAACTATGGCTACACCTTC. The whole variable domain, remainder taken from reference TRBV19 and TRBJ1-2, is DGGITQSPKYLFRKEGQNVTLSCEQNLNHDAMYWYRQDPGQGLRLIYYSQIVNDFQKGDIAEGYSVSREKKESFPLTVTSAQKNPTAFYLCASSIQGGRRNYGYTFGSGTRLTVV.

The rearrangement links TRBV5-6 to TRBJ2-1; TRBD1 matches 12 bases. The junction had 7 bases not matched to a gene; V was cut back by 2 bases and J by 10 bases. Looked up from germline, CDR1 is SGHDT and CDR2 is YYEEEE. This CDR3 is 15 amino acids long. The CDR3 sequence is CASSFGGTGGWEQFF. In DNA, the CDR3 is TGTGCCAGCAGCTTTGGTGGGACAGGGGGCTGGGAGCAGTTCTTC.

This chain links TRBV6-5 with TRBJ2-1, with 7 bases lining up with TRBD1. V lost 5 bases and J lost 3; bases outside the gene matches: 7. CDR1 is MNHEY and CDR2 is SVGAGI in the germline V gene. The CDR3 spans 15 residues. CDR3 amino acids: CASSPQRQGYNEQFF. In nucleotides, the CDR3 is TGTGCCAGCAGTCCACAGAGACAGGGCTACAATGAGCAGTTCTTC.

This chain joins TRBV11-2 and TRBJ1-5; tentative D call: TRBD1 (5 bases). This CDR3 has 15 residues. From germline, CDR1 is SGHAT and CDR2 FQNNGV. Trimming pared 2 bases from V and 0 bases from J, leaving 8 bases between. The CDR3 reads CASSLSGASNQPQHF. Written as DNA, the CDR3 is TGTGCCAGCAGCTTAAGCGGGGCTAGCAATCAGCCCCAGCATTTT.

V is TRBV5-6 and J is TRBJ2-1, with TRBD2 identical over 7 bases. The V gene end was trimmed by 3 bases and the J gene end by 2 bases; junction bases not matched to a gene: 5. The length of the CDR3 is 15 residues. In germline, CDR1 is SGHDT, CDR2 YYEEEE. The CDR3: CASSSSGMPYNEQFF. CDR3 in DNA: TGTGCCAGCAGCTCAAGCGGGATGCCCTACAATGAGCAGTTCTTC.

The chain couples TRBV3-1 (or the pseudogene TRBV3-2) to TRBJ1-3; no clear D gene. CDR1 is LGHDT, CDR2 YNNKEL, per germline (reference sequence). The V end was cut by 2 bases, the J end by 10 bases, with 6 bases between. The CDR3 extends over 11 amino acids. The DNA for the CDR3 is TGTGCCAGCAGCCAATCCGTGACCATATATTTT. This sequence encodes CASSQSVTIYF.

This sequence joins TRBV9 and TRBJ2-1; 7 bases fit TRBD2. Germline V gene lookup returns CDR1 SGDLS and CDR2 YYNGEE. The ends lost 1 base at V and 10 bases at J; junction bases unmatched: 8. The CDR3 is made up of 14 amino acids. CDR3 in DNA: TGTGCCAGCAGCGTATATGGGAGGGCCAGGGAGCAGTTCTTC. Translation: CASSVYGRAREQFF.

V and J are TRBV19 and TRBJ1-1; 7 bases are a match to TRBD1. Trimming took 7 bases from V and 5 from J; bases not matched to a gene: 13. CDR3 length: 15 residues. Per germline, CDR1 LNHDA and CDR2 SQIVND (reference sequence). CDR3 amino acids: CASNRIRQGITEAFF. DNA of the CDR3: TGTGCCAGTAACCGTATTAGACAGGGCATTACTGAAGCTTTCTTT. The entire variable domain, with the rest obtained from reference TRBV19 and TRBJ1-1, is as follows: DGGITQSPKYLFRKEGQNVTLSCEQNLNHDAMYWYRQDPGQGLRLIYYSQIVNDFQKGDIAEGYSVSREKKESFPLTVTSAQKNPTAFYLCASNRIRQGITEAFFGQGTRLTVV.

The V gene is TRBV9, the J gene TRBJ2-3; D gene unclear. Germline CDR1 and CDR2: SGDLS and YYNGEE. CDR3 length equals 15 residues. Trimming took off 4 bases at V and 1 base at J, with 13 bases between the two ends. The CDR3 DNA follows: TGTGCCAGCAGCTCACACCCGTCCCGCACAGATACGCAGTATTTT. Amino acids: CASSSHPSRTDTQYF.

This chain uses TRBV6-5 with TRBJ2-4, with no clear D. The CDR3 is 15 residues long. V lost 0 bases to trimming and J lost 2 bases, with 8 bases between them. The germline gives CDR1 MNHEY, CDR2 SVGAGI. The CDR3 loop is CASSYSAISKNIQYF. In DNA, the CDR3 is TGTGCCAGCAGTTACTCGGCCATTTCCAAAAACATTCAGTACTTC.

The V gene is TRBV4-1, the J gene TRBJ1-1, with TRBD1 as a possible D gene (5 bases). Germline values: CDR1 MGHRA, CDR2 YSYEKL. V was pared by 4 bases and J by 1 base, with 13 bases between. The CDR3 contains 15 residues. CDR3 loop: CASSLSWTSNTEAFF. CDR3 coding DNA: TGCGCCAGCAGCCTTTCTTGGACATCGAACACTGAAGCTTTCTTT.

The count of this clone is one. The chain couples TRBV6-2 or TRBV6-3 to TRBJ2-7; the match to TRBD1 covers 7 bases. Germline CDR1 reads MNHEY; CDR2 reads SVGEGT. With V trimmed by 5 bases and J by 3 bases, 7 bases remained unmatched. The CDR3 is 14 amino acids. CDR3 in DNA: TGTGCCAGCAGTCCCCGGCCAGGGGGCTACGAGCAGTACTTC. Its protein product is CASSPRPGGYEQYF.

This chain links TRBV6-2 or TRBV6-3 with TRBJ1-4; no firm D call. Between the trimmed V and J ends, which lost 0 bases and 5 bases, there was a span of 13 bases. The CDR3 loop spans 16 amino acids. Germline lookup yields CDR1 MNHEY and CDR2 SVGEGT. CDR3 sequence (DNA): TGTGCCAGCAGTTACTCTGGGGAGACGACGAATGAAAAACTGTTTTTT. Its translation is CASSYSGETTNEKLFF.

There are a few counts of this clone. V gene TRBV3-1 (or the pseudogene TRBV3-2) combines with J gene TRBJ1-2, with D tentatively TRBD1 (5 bases). The CDR3 length is 14 residues. Deletions cut 4 bases from V and 6 bases from J, with 15 bases between. Germline loops: CDR1 LGHDT, CDR2 YNNKEL (reference sequence). The CDR3 DNA reads as TGTGCCAGCAGCCTCGGCGCGGCGGGGGATGGCTACACCTTC. It translates to CASSLGAAGDGYTF.

CDR3 DNA: TGTGCCAGCAGTGAACCGGGAATTCAAGAGACCCAGTACTTC. Translated: CASSEPGIQETQYF. The chain joins TRBV6-1 to TRBJ2-5; tentative D call: TRBD2 (5 bases). The V end was cut by 2 bases, the J end by 2 bases, with 9 bases between. CDR3 size: 14 residues. Germline CDR1 MNHNS, CDR2 SASEGT.